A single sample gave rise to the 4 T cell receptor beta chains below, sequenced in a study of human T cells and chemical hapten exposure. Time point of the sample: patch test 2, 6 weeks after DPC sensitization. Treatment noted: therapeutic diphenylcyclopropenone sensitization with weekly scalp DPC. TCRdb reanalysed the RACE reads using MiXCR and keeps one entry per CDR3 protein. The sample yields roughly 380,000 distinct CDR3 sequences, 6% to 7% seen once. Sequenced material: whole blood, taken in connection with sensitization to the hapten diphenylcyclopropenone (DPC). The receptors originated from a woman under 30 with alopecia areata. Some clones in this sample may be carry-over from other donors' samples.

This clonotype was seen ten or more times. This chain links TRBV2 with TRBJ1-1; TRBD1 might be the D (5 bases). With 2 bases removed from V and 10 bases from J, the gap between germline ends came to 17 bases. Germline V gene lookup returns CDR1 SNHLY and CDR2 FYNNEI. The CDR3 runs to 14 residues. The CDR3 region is CASSELGGSRGAFF. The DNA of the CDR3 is TGTGCCAGCAGTGAACTTGGGGGTTCGAGGGGAGCTTTCTTT.

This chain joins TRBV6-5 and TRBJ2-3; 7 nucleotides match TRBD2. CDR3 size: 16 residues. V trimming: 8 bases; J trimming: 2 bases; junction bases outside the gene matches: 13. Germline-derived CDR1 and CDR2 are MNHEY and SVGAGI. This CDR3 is CASYSHIGDYTDTQYF. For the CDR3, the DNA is TGTGCCAGCTATTCTCATATAGGGGACTACACAGATACGCAGTATTTT.

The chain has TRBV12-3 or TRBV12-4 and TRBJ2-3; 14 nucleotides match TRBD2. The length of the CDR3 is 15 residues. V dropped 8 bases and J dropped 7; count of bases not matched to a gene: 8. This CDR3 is CASVPRLAGGHTQYF. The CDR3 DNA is TGTGCCAGCGTCCCCAGACTAGCGGGGGGGCATACGCAGTATTTT.

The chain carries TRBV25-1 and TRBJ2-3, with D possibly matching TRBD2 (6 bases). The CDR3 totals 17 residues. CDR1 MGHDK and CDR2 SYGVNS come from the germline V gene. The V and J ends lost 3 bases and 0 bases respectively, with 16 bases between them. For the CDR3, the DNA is TGTGCCAGCAGTGAGGTAGAGGAGGGGAAGAGCACAGATACGCAGTATTTT. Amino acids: CASSEVEEGKSTDTQYF. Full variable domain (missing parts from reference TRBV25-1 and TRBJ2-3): EADIYQTPRYLVIGTGKKITLECSQTMGHDKMYWYQQDPGMELHLIHYSYGVNSTEKGDLSSESTVSRIRTEHFPLTLESARPSHTSQYLCASSEVEEGKSTDTQYFGPGTRLTVL.